Each of the 16 T cell receptor beta chains below was sequenced from the same sample in a study of blood T cell repertoires in COVID-19. Measured with immunoSEQ multiplex PCR; TCRdb has only the in-frame clones, and not every one. The repertoire consists of a few hundred thousand clones, with around 84% occurring once and the leading ten covering 6.8%. Sequenced input: PBMCs or T cells enriched from blood (not recorded which). These receptor sequences come from a woman aged 40 to 49 who had recovered from COVID-19.

This chain connects TRBV4-1 to TRBJ2-2, with D maybe TRBD2 (5 bases). Germline CDR1 reads MGHRA; CDR2 reads YSYEKL. This CDR3 contains 14 residues. Trimming took 1 base from V and 6 from J, leaving 9 bases between them. The CDR3 DNA sequence: TGCGCCAGCAGCCAAGTCGCGGGTCCCGGGGAGCTGTTTTTT. This codes for CASSQVAGPGELFF.

This chain uses TRBV28 with TRBJ1-2, with TRBD1 identical over 9 bases. V lost 6 bases to trimming and J lost 6 bases; unmatched junction nucleotides: 20. Germline values: CDR1 MDHEN, CDR2 SYDVKM. CDR3 length: 18 amino acids. The CDR3, as DNA: TGTGCCAGCAGCCCCCTTGACCGGGACAGGGAATTGGCGAATGGCTACACCTTC. Translation: CASSPLDRDRELANGYTF.

The chain links TRBV9 to TRBJ2-2; no clear D gene. This CDR3 contains 16 residues. Germline V gives CDR1 SGDLS, CDR2 YYNGEE. V was trimmed by 0 bases and J by 3 bases, leaving 12 bases between them. Here the CDR3 reads CASSVGATFDTGELFF. In DNA form, the CDR3 reads TGTGCCAGCAGCGTAGGGGCGACCTTCGACACCGGGGAGCTGTTTTTT.

The rearrangement uses TRBV7-2 and TRBJ2-3; 10 nucleotides line up with TRBD2. CDR3 length: 16 residues. Germline values: CDR1 SGHTA, CDR2 FQGNSA. J gave up 3 bases and V 1 base, and 4 bases lay outside the gene matches. CDR3 coding DNA: TGTGCCAGCAGCTTAGTCGGACTAGCGGCTACAGATACGCAGTATTTT. Its translation: CASSLVGLAATDTQYF.

The chain uses TRBV2 and TRBJ1-6, with a weak D call TRBD1 (6 bases). The germline CDR1 and CDR2 sequences are SNHLY and FYNNEI. V was pared by 6 bases and J by 8 bases, with 8 bases between. The CDR3 consists of 12 residues. The CDR3 reads CASRDSDSPLHF. CDR3 DNA: TGTGCCAGCAGGGACAGTGATTCACCCCTCCACTTT.

The chain joins TRBV19 to TRBJ2-3, with 8 bases aligning to TRBD2. Per the germline V gene, CDR1 is LNHDA and CDR2 is SQIVND (reference sequence). The V gene end was trimmed by 4 bases and the J gene end by 5 bases; junction bases not matched to a gene: 11. The CDR3 runs to 16 residues. In nucleotides, the CDR3 is TGTGCCAGTAGTAATGGCGGGAGGAAAGGGGGAGATACGCAGTATTTT. This encodes CASSNGGRKGGDTQYF.

The V call is TRBV24-1, the J call TRBJ2-1; D may be TRBD1 (5 bases). The germline CDR1 and CDR2 sequences are KGHDR and SFDVKD. With 6 bases removed from V and 0 bases from J, the gap between germline ends came to 14 bases. This CDR3 comprises 16 residues. CDR3 region: CATSLRQTSSYNEQFF. Here the CDR3 DNA reads TGTGCCACCAGTCTTAGACAGACGAGCTCCTACAATGAGCAGTTCTTC.

This clone has only one observation. This chain connects TRBV10-3 to TRBJ1-2; 9 bases map to TRBD1. The germline V gene has CDR1 ENHRY and CDR2 SYGVKD. The CDR3 sequence is 13 residues long. The ends lost 10 bases at V and 1 base at J; junction bases unmatched: 4. The CDR3 DNA follows: TGTGCCACACAGGGGGCCCGTAACTATGGCTACACCTTC. It yields the protein CATQGARNYGYTF.

V usage is TRBV10-3 and J usage is TRBJ2-1, with 12 bases identical to TRBD2. The CDR3 is 20 amino acids. The trim removed 4 bases at V and 1 base at J, leaving 14 bases unmatched. Germline CDR1 and CDR2: ENHRY and SYGVKD. CDR3 amino acids: CAISAQGLAGGPGSYNEQFF. Written as DNA, the CDR3 is TGTGCCATCAGTGCCCAAGGGCTAGCGGGAGGGCCGGGTTCCTACAATGAGCAGTTCTTC.

J is TRBJ1-1 and V is TRBV6-5; TRBD1 matches at 7 bases. Germline V gives CDR1 MNHEY, CDR2 SVGAGI. CDR3 length: 13 residues. Trimming removed 4 bases from V and 6 bases from J; junction bases left unmatched: 5. CDR3 nucleotides: TGTGCCAGCAGTTTACAGGGGTTGTCTGAAGCTTTCTTT. Amino acids: CASSLQGLSEAFF.

The CDR3 DNA reads as TGTGCCAGCAGCAGAGAGGGAGTCACTAATGAAAAACTGTTTTTT. Residues: CASSREGVTNEKLFF. The rearrangement joins TRBV21-1 to TRBJ1-4. TRBV21-1 is recorded as a pseudogene. The CDR3 contains 15 residues.

The J gene is TRBJ2-4, the V gene TRBV7-9; TRBD1 aligns across 7 bases. This CDR3 has 16 residues. The germline V gene encodes CDR1 SEHNR and CDR2 FQNEAQ (reference sequence). V gave up 3 bases and J gave up 1 base; unmatched junction bases: 6. CDR3 in amino acids: CASSFDDRAAKNIQYF. The CDR3 DNA reads as TGTGCCAGCAGCTTCGACGACAGGGCCGCCAAAAACATTCAGTACTTC. Looking up the rest from reference TRBV7-9 and TRBJ2-4 gives the full variable domain: DTGVSQNPRHKITKRGQNVTFRCDPISEHNRLYWYRQTLGQGPEFLTYFQNEAQLEKSRLLSDRFSAERPKGSFSTLEIQRTEQGDSAMYLCASSFDDRAAKNIQYFGAGTRLSVL.

The V and J genes are TRBV15 and TRBJ2-7; D might be TRBD1 (5 bases). The germline gives CDR1 LNHNV, CDR2 YYDKDF (reference sequence). With 9 bases removed from V and 3 bases from J, the gap between germline ends came to 15 bases. The CDR3 spans 13 residues. The CDR3 DNA follows: TGTGCCACAAGACAGACCCTAGGCTACGAGCAGTACTTC. Translated, it gives CATRQTLGYEQYF. Complete variable domain (other parts from reference TRBV15 and TRBJ2-7): DAMVIQNPRYQVTQFGKPVTLSCSQTLNHNVMYWYQQKSSQAPKLLFHYYDKDFNNEADTPDNFQSRRPNTSFCFLDIRSPGLGDTAMYLCATRQTLGYEQYFGPGTRLTVT.

The chain joins TRBV6-6 to TRBJ2-3, with TRBD1 identical over 7 bases. V shed 8 bases and J 0 bases; nucleotides not matched to a gene: 2. Germline values: CDR1 MNHNY, CDR2 SVGAGI (reference sequence). The CDR3 has 13 amino acids. CDR3 region: CASEGQSTDTQYF. As DNA, the CDR3 is TGTGCCAGCGAGGGACAGAGCACAGATACGCAGTATTTT.

V is TRBV25-1 and J is TRBJ2-2; D not certain. The CDR3 has 13 residues. V gave up 4 bases and J gave up 8 bases, with 11 bases separating them. CDR1 and CDR2 from the germline V gene are MGHDK and SYGVNS. The CDR3 coding sequence is TGTGCCAGCAGTGTACAGTCTCTAGGGGAGCTGTTTTTT. Translated, it gives CASSVQSLGELFF.

The chain couples TRBV7-7 to TRBJ2-6, with 7 bases identical to TRBD1. The CDR3 extends over 18 amino acids. Germline V CDR1 and CDR2: SSHAT, FNYEAQ (reference sequence). V lost 4 bases, J lost 0 bases, and 9 bases stayed unmatched. The CDR3 here is CASSSTPGQRSGANVLTF. CDR3 coding DNA: TGTGCCAGCAGCTCTACCCCGGGACAGCGCTCTGGGGCCAACGTCCTGACTTTC.